The 9 T cell receptor beta chains below all came from one sample that was sequenced in a study of read filtering for tumor transcriptome and immune sequencing. This library used around 400 ng RNA and molecular barcoded adaptors spanning alpha/delta and beta/gamma chains. Each CDR3 protein is one row after TCRdb ran MiXCR on the reads. This sample carries 65,000 or so distinct CDR3 sequences, roughly 18% of them seen once, and the ten largest clones take about a tenth. Sample: a population of CD138-negative cells sorted from bone marrow. These receptors came from a donor at least 40 years old with multiple myeloma.

With regard to this clonotype: One end of the junction does not line up with germline, which may come from a read error. The chain couples TRBV24-1 to TRBJ2-1; 7 nucleotides align to TRBD2. The CDR3 totals 18 residues. Germline V lookup: CDR1 KGHDR, CDR2 SFDVKD. The DNA of the CDR3 is TGTGCCACCTGTGAGACCCTTGGACGGGCGGGAGCGGACAATGAGCAGTTCTTC. It is translated as CATCETLGRAGADNEQFF.

This clonotype was seen ten or more times. The gene calls are TRBV7-2 and TRBJ1-1, with no clear D. There are 16 residues in the CDR3. Germline values: CDR1 SGHTA, CDR2 FQGNSA. V was pared by 0 bases and J by 1 base, with 12 bases between. In DNA, the CDR3 is TGTGCCAGCAGCTTAGCGCTAAGTTACCCGAACACTGAAGCTTTCTTT. It encodes CASSLALSYPNTEAFF. The whole variable domain, remainder taken from reference TRBV7-2 and TRBJ1-1, is GAGVSQSPSNKVTEKGKDVELRCDPISGHTALYWYRQSLGQGLEFLIYFQGNSAPDKSGLPSDRFSAERTGGSVSTLTIQRTQQEDSAVYLCASSLALSYPNTEAFFGQGTRLTVV.

This clonotype was found many times. The genes are TRBV5-1 and TRBJ1-1; 7 bases align to TRBD1. V lost 1 base to trimming and J lost 3 bases; unmatched junction nucleotides: 3. The CDR3 is 14 amino acids. Germline assignment: CDR1 SGHRS and CDR2 YFSETQ. DNA of the CDR3: TGCGCCAGCAGCTTGCCGGGACAGTACACTGAAGCTTTCTTT. This encodes CASSLPGQYTEAFF.

This clonotype was seen at least ten times. This chain joins TRBV12-3 or TRBV12-4 and TRBJ2-7; D is undetermined. This CDR3 has 12 residues. V lost 5 bases and J 5 bases, leaving 10 bases between the germline ends. The CDR3 DNA reads as TGTGCCAGCAGTCCTTGGACCCACGAGCAGTACTTC. The encoded protein is CASSPWTHEQYF.

This chain connects TRBV2 to TRBJ2-5; 12 positions match TRBD2. The CDR3 has 15 residues. Germline V lookup: CDR1 SNHLY, CDR2 FYNNEI. The V gene end was trimmed by 6 bases and the J gene end by 3 bases; junction bases not matched to a gene: 5. CDR3 region: CASSARLAGEETQYF. In DNA, the CDR3 is TGTGCCAGCAGCGCCCGACTAGCGGGAGAAGAGACCCAGTACTTC. Filled out from reference TRBV2 and TRBJ2-5, the complete variable domain reads EPEVTQTPSHQVTQMGQEVILRCVPISNHLYFYWYRQILGQKVEFLVSFYNNEISEKSEIFDDQFSVERPDGSNFTLKIRSTKLEDSAMYFCASSARLAGEETQYFGPGTRLLVL.

This clonotype came up many times. The V call is TRBV7-8, the J call TRBJ2-1; a possible D gene is TRBD2 (5 bases). Germline CDR1 is SGHVS and CDR2 is FQNEAQ. The CDR3 is 16 amino acids. V lost 0 bases and J lost 7, with 16 bases in between. CDR3 bases: TGTGCCAGCAGCTTAGCAGGGAGCCTAGGTCGGAATGAGCAGTTCTTC. This encodes CASSLAGSLGRNEQFF.

This clonotype appeared many times. The chain has TRBV4-1 and TRBJ2-1; 9 nucleotides match TRBD2. The germline V gene encodes CDR1 MGHRA and CDR2 YSYEKL. After removal of 0 bases from V and 4 bases from J, the junction contained 4 bases not matched to a gene. This CDR3 is built from 16 residues. The CDR3 sequence: CASSQEVSGGYNEQFF. The CDR3 DNA reads as TGCGCCAGCAGCCAAGAAGTTAGCGGGGGTTACAATGAGCAGTTCTTC.

On this clonotype: The junction departs from the called germline gene at one end, perhaps through a read error. V is TRBV2 and J is TRBJ2-5, with a possible D match to TRBD2 (6 bases). The CDR3 covers 14 residues. Per germline, CDR1 SNHLY and CDR2 FYNNEI. This CDR3 reads CASSVRGFPETQHF. The CDR3 DNA follows: TGTGCCAGCAGTGTTCGGGGGTTCCCAGAGACCCAGCACTTC.

To note about this clonotype: A much more abundant neighbour one base away suggests this may be a read error. This chain joins TRBV6-1 and TRBJ1-2; unclear D gene. The CDR3 covers 12 residues. The V gene's germline CDR1 is MNHNS and CDR2 SASEGT. V was cut by 8 bases and J by 4 bases, with 11 bases left in between. CDR3 nucleotide sequence: TGTGCCAGCGGTGTGAACTTCTATGGCTACACCTTC. As protein: CASGVNFYGYTF.